The 8 T cell receptor beta chains below were found in one sample sequenced in a study of T cell responses to AZD1222 COVID-19 vaccine. Clones were read by immunoSEQ multiplex PCR, and TCRdb kept only the in-frame ones, dropping some. The repertoire includes over 150,000 clones, roughly 94% of them detected once, and roughly 4.4% sits in the top ten. Specimen: peripheral blood, collected on day 0 of MenACWY control vaccination. These receptors originate from an adult in good health.

The V call is TRBV7-2, the J call TRBJ1-5; D perhaps matches TRBD1 (6 bases). V lost 5 bases and J lost 7, with 15 bases in between. Germline-derived CDR1 and CDR2 are SGHTA and FQGNSA. CDR3 size: 14 residues. The chain's CDR3 is CASSPDGQGQPQHF. CDR3 bases: TGTGCCAGCAGCCCGGACGGCCAGGGGCAGCCCCAGCATTTT.

The chain couples TRBV6-6 to TRBJ1-3; D possibly corresponds to TRBD1 (5 bases). CDR1 MNHNY and CDR2 SVGAGI come from the germline V gene (reference sequence). The V end was cut by 6 bases, the J end by 0 bases, with 12 bases between. The CDR3 totals 15 residues. CDR3: CASRTQVLSGNTIYF. The CDR3 nucleotides read TGTGCCAGCAGGACACAGGTACTCTCTGGAAACACCATATATTTT.

The chain couples TRBV5-1 to TRBJ1-1, with a tentative D call TRBD1 (5 bases). The CDR3 has 13 residues. Trimming took 1 base from V and 3 from J, leaving 7 bases between them. CDR1 is SGHRS and CDR2 is YFSETQ in the germline V gene. The CDR3 reads CASSLQGDTEAFF. The CDR3, as DNA: TGCGCCAGCAGCTTGCAAGGGGACACTGAAGCTTTCTTT.

The gene calls are TRBV24-1 and TRBJ2-7; the D call may be TRBD1 or TRBD2 (5 bases each). This CDR3 is built from 13 residues. V lost 6 bases and J lost 5, with 13 bases in between. Germline values: CDR1 KGHDR, CDR2 SFDVKD. The CDR3 sequence is CATSPRGVHEQYF. The CDR3 nucleotides are TGTGCCACCAGTCCCCGAGGGGTACACGAGCAGTACTTC.

The chain links TRBV7-9 to TRBJ2-5; tentative D call: TRBD2 (6 bases). The CDR3 contains 13 residues. With 5 bases removed from V and 5 bases from J, the gap between germline ends came to 12 bases. The germline CDR1 and CDR2 sequences are SEHNR and FQNEAQ (reference sequence). This CDR3 reads CASSLTRGETQYF. The DNA of the CDR3 is TGTGCCAGCAGCCTGACCCGGGGGGAGACCCAGTACTTC.

The gene calls are TRBV27 and TRBJ1-2, with TRBD1 identical over 9 bases. The CDR3 contains 17 residues. In germline, CDR1 is MNHEY, CDR2 SMNVEV (reference sequence). Losses at the gene ends were 6 bases for V and 1 base for J; bases not matched to a gene: 12. CDR3 protein: CASSAFLPGQGNYGYTF. In DNA, the CDR3 is TGTGCCAGCAGCGCATTCCTACCGGGACAGGGTAACTATGGCTACACCTTC.

The chain uses TRBV24-1 and TRBJ1-5, with D possibly matching TRBD1 (5 bases). This CDR3 contains 13 residues. CDR1 and CDR2 from the germline V gene are KGHDR and SFDVKD. The V end was cut by 4 bases, the J end by 4 bases, with 7 bases between. CDR3 DNA sequence: TGTGCCACCAGTGACGACAGAAATCAGCCCCAGCATTTT. Encoded protein: CATSDDRNQPQHF.

V is TRBV3-1 (or the pseudogene TRBV3-2) and J is TRBJ1-2; TRBD1 agrees at 7 bases. The CDR3 extends over 14 amino acids. Unmatched junction bases numbered 5, after V lost 0 bases and J lost 7 bases. In germline, CDR1 is LGHDT, CDR2 YNNKEL (reference sequence). CDR3 loop: CASSQEFSGGGYTF. CDR3 sequence (DNA): TGTGCCAGCAGCCAAGAGTTTTCAGGGGGTGGCTACACCTTC.